This T cell receptor beta chain was sequenced in a study of kidney transplant recipient with SARS-CoV-2 infection. The table lists this clonotype with a few counts. The V gene lost 8 bases and the J gene lost 5 bases, with 12 bases spanning the gap. Per germline, CDR1 SNHLY and CDR2 FYNNEI. CDR3 length: 12 amino acids. TCRdb passed the reads through MiXCR, listing each CDR3 protein once. The sample yields about 240,000 distinct CDR3 sequences, 29% seen once. The specimen was a blood sample, collected at baseline and on roughly day 110 from a kidney transplant recipient. This receptor was obtained from a young adult male patient who had COVID-19 and was a kidney transplant recipient. The T cells may come from the graft donor. The chain employs TRBV2 and TRBJ2-5; D may be TRBD2 (5 bases). CDR3 coding DNA: TGTGCCAGCGGTGGGGAGACGGAGACCCAGTACTTC. Amino acid sequence: CASGGETETQYF.